This T cell receptor beta chain came from a study of patients and donors after allogeneic stem cell transplantation (dated by TCRdb to the early 2020s). From the cysteine up to the phenylalanine, the CDR3 has a length of 19 residues. The DNA shown is the 57-base CDR3, in frame from base 1. From a lookup of the germline V gene (reference sequence), CDR1 and CDR2 are DFQATT and SNEGSKA. Trimming takes 0 bases off V and 0 bases off J; junction bases not matched to a gene: 8. Receptors were amplified or captured by RT-PCR. Sequencing took place on a NextSeq 550. Through fastp at Q25 and MiXCR, TCRdb rebuilt clones from the public reads, retaining in-frame beta chains. Rows matching on CDR3 protein sequence are summarized as one entry with the most common DNA and genes. The sample profile shows 800,000 to 1,000,000 distinct CDR3 sequences; roughly 17% of them were found once. Roughly 6.4% of the sample comes from the top ten.

A word on this clonotype: The clone's antigen remains unknown. The record has no base qualities; no much larger clone is one base away.

The receptor's source is a human donor who was either an allogeneic HSCT recipient or a stem cell or donor lymphocyte infusion donor (not recorded which). It is not recorded whose cells these are; they may come from a transplant donor. The specimen was blood, either unsorted or a sorted T cell fraction (not recorded which). The V and J segments used are TRBV20-1 and TRBJ2-1, and 13 junction bases match TRBD2. Here is the DNA: TGCAGTGCTAGAGACCTTGGGACTAGCGGGATTTACTCCTACAATGAGCAGTTCTTC. Translated, this is CSARDLGTSGIYSYNEQFF.